This is a list of T cell receptor beta chains from one sample in a study of shared T cell receptors in the human thymus. The data were produced by immunoSEQ multiplex PCR, yet TCRdb's version contains in-frame clones alone and is incomplete. This table holds over 450,000 clones, about four fifths found once. The same data also contributed to another study, on human thymus T cells.

Sequenced material: thymocytes. These receptors all come from a boy under two years old with a congenital heart defect. The CDR3 runs from the conserved cysteine through the conserved F or W. The order of the fields is clone size, V gene, D gene, J gene, CDR3 DNA, CDR3 protein. A D gene is named only where the DNA matches it firmly. The size field is filled for only some rows; it gives once, few, many or a size class.

clone_size: -; v_call: TRBV29-1; d_call: TRBD1; j_call: TRBJ2-3; cdr3_nt: TGCAGCGTTACCCCGGGACAGGGTCCCTACTATAGCACAGATACGCAGTATTTT; cdr3_aa: CSVTPGQGPYYSTDTQYF
clone_size: -; v_call: TRBV6-4; d_call: -; j_call: TRBJ2-7; cdr3_nt: TGTGCCAGCAGCCATCAGGACAGAAGCTCCTACGAGCAGTACTTC; cdr3_aa: CASSHQDRSSYEQYF
clone_size: -; v_call: TRBV6-5; d_call: TRBD2; j_call: TRBJ2-3; cdr3_nt: TGTGCCAGCAGTCCCGGGACTAGCTTCACAGATACGCAGTATTTT; cdr3_aa: CASSPGTSFTDTQYF
clone_size: -; v_call: TRBV6-4; d_call: -; j_call: TRBJ1-2; cdr3_nt: TGTGCCAGCAGTGACGGCAGAAACTATGGCTACACCTTC; cdr3_aa: CASSDGRNYGYTF
clone_size: -; v_call: TRBV4-2; d_call: TRBD2; j_call: TRBJ2-7; cdr3_nt: TGTGCCAGCAGCCAGACTAGCGAGAGCTCCTACGAGCAGTACTTC; cdr3_aa: CASSQTSESSYEQYF
clone_size: -; v_call: TRBV7-9; d_call: TRBD1; j_call: TRBJ1-2; cdr3_nt: TGTGCCAGCAGCGTAAGACAGGGGTATGGCTACACCTTC; cdr3_aa: CASSVRQGYGYTF
clone_size: -; v_call: TRBV27; d_call: TRBD2; j_call: TRBJ2-5; cdr3_nt: TGTGCCAGCAGTCCTCGGCTTGGCGGGGGGCAAGAGACCCAGTACTTC; cdr3_aa: CASSPRLGGGQETQYF
clone_size: -; v_call: TRBV13; d_call: -; j_call: TRBJ2-7; cdr3_nt: TGTGCCAGCAGCTTAAGGCGGCCCAAGGGGTCCTACGAGCAGTACTTC; cdr3_aa: CASSLRRPKGSYEQYF
clone_size: -; v_call: TRBV7-6; d_call: -; j_call: TRBJ1-1; cdr3_nt: TGTGCCAGCAGCCCGACTTTTGGCAGGGGATGTATAATGAACACTGAAGCTTTCTTT; cdr3_aa: CASSPTFGRGCIMNTEAFF
clone_size: -; v_call: TRBV14; d_call: -; j_call: TRBJ1-1; cdr3_nt: TGTGCCAGCAGCCCACACGGACAGAGGGACACTGAAGCTTTCTTT; cdr3_aa: CASSPHGQRDTEAFF
clone_size: -; v_call: TRBV30; d_call: TRBD2; j_call: TRBJ2-7; cdr3_nt: TGTGCCTGGAGTCTCGAACTAGCGGGCCTCAACGAGCAGTACTTC; cdr3_aa: CAWSLELAGLNEQYF
clone_size: -; v_call: TRBV10-3; d_call: -; j_call: TRBJ1-1; cdr3_nt: TGTGCCATCAGTGAGGTTTTTGGACACCCGAACACTGAAGCTTTCTTT; cdr3_aa: CAISEVFGHPNTEAFF
clone_size: -; v_call: TRBV7-2; d_call: TRBD1; j_call: TRBJ1-5; cdr3_nt: TGTGCCAGCAGCCCTATACCGGACAGGGGGTATGGTCAGCCCCAGCATTTT; cdr3_aa: CASSPIPDRGYGQPQHF
clone_size: -; v_call: TRBV25-1; d_call: TRBD2; j_call: TRBJ2-5; cdr3_nt: TGTGCCAGCAGTGATATGTCTAGCGGGACCCAAGAGACCCAGTACTTC; cdr3_aa: CASSDMSSGTQETQYF
clone_size: -; v_call: TRBV11-2; d_call: TRBD1; j_call: TRBJ1-4; cdr3_nt: TGTGCCAGCAGCCTAGACAGGGGGCAGTTTGAAAAACTGTTTTTT; cdr3_aa: CASSLDRGQFEKLFF
clone_size: -; v_call: TRBV19; d_call: -; j_call: TRBJ1-1; cdr3_nt: TGTGCCAGTACCCCGGACAGCGATTATTCGATCGTGAACACTGAAGCTTTCTTT; cdr3_aa: CASTPDSDYSIVNTEAFF
clone_size: -; v_call: TRBV4-1; d_call: TRBD1; j_call: TRBJ2-7; cdr3_nt: TGCGCCAGCAGTCCGGGACAGGGCATTCTAACCGGGTCCTACGAGCAGTACTTC; cdr3_aa: CASSPGQGILTGSYEQYF
clone_size: -; v_call: TRBV4-3; d_call: TRBD1; j_call: TRBJ1-4; cdr3_nt: TGCGCCAGCAGCCAAGATGGACAGGGGGTCTCGGGCGAAAAACTGTTTTTT; cdr3_aa: CASSQDGQGVSGEKLFF
clone_size: -; v_call: TRBV19; d_call: -; j_call: TRBJ1-2; cdr3_nt: TGTGCCATCAGGACAGCTAACTATGGCTACACCTTC; cdr3_aa: CAIRTANYGYTF
clone_size: few; v_call: TRBV18; d_call: -; j_call: TRBJ1-5; cdr3_nt: TGTGCCAGCTCACCTAGACCTTTACGGGGCAATCAGCCCCAGCATTTT; cdr3_aa: CASSPRPLRGNQPQHF
clone_size: few; v_call: TRBV10-3; d_call: -; j_call: TRBJ1-2; cdr3_nt: TGTGCCATCAATTACAGCACCTATGGCTACACCTTC; cdr3_aa: CAINYSTYGYTF
clone_size: once; v_call: TRBV6-1; d_call: TRBD2; j_call: TRBJ2-2; cdr3_nt: TGTGCCAGCAGTGAAGCGGAGGGTGGACTAGCGGGAGGGCCCGGCACCGGGGAGCTGTTTTTT; cdr3_aa: CASSEAEGGLAGGPGTGELFF
clone_size: -; v_call: TRBV5-1; d_call: TRBD2; j_call: TRBJ2-3; cdr3_nt: TGCGCCAGCAGCCAGACTAGCGGGAGTGCAGATACGCAGTATTTT; cdr3_aa: CASSQTSGSADTQYF
clone_size: -; v_call: TRBV20-1; d_call: -; j_call: TRBJ1-2; cdr3_nt: TGCAGTGCTAGTCAGAGGGGCTACACCTTC; cdr3_aa: CSASQRGYTF
clone_size: -; v_call: TRBV5-5; d_call: -; j_call: TRBJ1-2; cdr3_nt: TGTGCCAGCAGCCCGAACAGTAAAGATAACTATGGCTACACCTTC; cdr3_aa: CASSPNSKDNYGYTF
clone_size: -; v_call: TRBV6-1; d_call: -; j_call: TRBJ2-1; cdr3_nt: TGTGCCAGCAGGGGGACTTTCCTTGAGCAGTTCTTC; cdr3_aa: CASRGTFLEQFF
clone_size: -; v_call: TRBV7-2; d_call: -; j_call: TRBJ2-3; cdr3_nt: TGTGCCAGCAGCTTATCCGGGACTAGCACAGATACGCAGTATTTT; cdr3_aa: CASSLSGTSTDTQYF
clone_size: -; v_call: TRBV29-1; d_call: -; j_call: TRBJ1-2; cdr3_nt: TGCAGCGTCCCTAAACCCAGGGCAAGTGGCTACACCTTC; cdr3_aa: CSVPKPRASGYTF
clone_size: -; v_call: TRBV30; d_call: TRBD1; j_call: TRBJ2-3; cdr3_nt: TGTGCCTGGAGTGTAAGGACAGGGACGGGAACAGATACGCAGTATTTT; cdr3_aa: CAWSVRTGTGTDTQYF
clone_size: -; v_call: TRBV10-1; d_call: -; j_call: TRBJ2-1; cdr3_nt: TGCGCCAGCAGTGATCTCGAGGAGCAGTTCTTC; cdr3_aa: CASSDLEEQFF